A selection of T cell receptor beta chains follows, all from one sample in a study of vaccination and CD4 T cells after COVID-19. The antigens for these receptors are not known. TCRdb re-called the PCR reads with MiXCR, one entry per CDR3 protein. The top ten clones hold less than 25% of a sample with about 10,000 distinct CDR3 sequences, more than 55% of them seen once. What was sequenced was CD4+ T cells from blood, cultured in vitro. These receptors came from a human donor who had recovered from COVID-19. Each CDR3 is given with its conserved first and last residue. The D gene is left open where the match is weak. Some rows have no size entry. The others give once, few or many, or a class for an expanded clone.

J | size | D | V | DNA | CDR3
TRBJ2-7 | few | - | TRBV7-2 | TGTGCCAGCAGCTTAGCCGGGGGCCAGGGTATAAGCTCCTACGAGCAGTACTTC | CASSLAGGQGISSYEQYF
TRBJ2-5 | - | - | TRBV5-1 | TGCGCCAGCAGCCCCCAGCACGGCCAAGAGACCCAGCACTTC | CASSPQHGQETQHF
TRBJ2-5 | - | TRBD2 | TRBV6-1 | TGTGCCAGCAGTGACGGCGGGAGAAGGGAGACCCAGTACTTC | CASSDGGRRETQYF
TRBJ2-3 | - | TRBD2 | TRBV2 | TGTGCCACCAGATCAGCGGGAGGGCCCGGTACGCAGTATTTT | CATRSAGGPGTQYF
TRBJ1-6 | few | TRBD1 | TRBV27 | TGTGCCAGCAGTCCCGGGACAGGGTTCTATAATTCACCCCTCCACTTT | CASSPGTGFYNSPLHF
TRBJ2-3 | - | - | TRBV20-1 | TGCAGTGCTAGATTCTCTCAAGATACGCAGTATTTT | CSARFSQDTQYF
TRBJ1-5 | - | - | TRBV12-3/TRBV12-4 | TGTGCCAGCAGTCCGCCTAGGACGGGAACGCGTGGCAATCAGCCCCAGCATTTT | CASSPPRTGTRGNQPQHF
TRBJ2-2 | - | - | TRBV27 | TGTGCCAGCAGTTTATCGTTTGTCCCTTCCACCGGGGAGCTGTTTTTT | CASSLSFVPSTGELFF
TRBJ1-6 | - | - | TRBV7-9 | TGTGCCAGCAGCCTCAAGGAGAATTCACCCCTCCACTTT | CASSLKENSPLHF
TRBJ2-3 | - | TRBD1 | TRBV27 | TGTGCCAGCTTCCAGGACAGGTATAGCACAGATACGCAGTATTTT | CASFQDRYSTDTQYF
TRBJ2-7 | - | - | TRBV20-1 | TGCAGTGCTGCTGAAGACGGATTGTCTGTTTCCTACGAGCAGTACTTC | CSAAEDGLSVSYEQYF
TRBJ2-4 | few | - | TRBV20-1 | TGCAGTGCTATGCCTAGAGGGGGGCTCACCAAAAACATTCAGTACTTC | CSAMPRGGLTKNIQYF
TRBJ2-7 | few | - | TRBV7-9 | TGTGCCAGCAGCTTAGCGGGGCTCTCCTACGAGCAGTACTTC | CASSLAGLSYEQYF
TRBJ2-7 | - | TRBD2 | TRBV11-2 | TGTGCCAGCAGCCGCGGGGGGGGCAGTTCATCCTACGAGCAGTACTTC | CASSRGGGSSSYEQYF
TRBJ2-5 | few | - | TRBV20-1 | TGCAGTGCTAGGGAGGGACCTCACCAAGAGACCCAGTACTTC | CSAREGPHQETQYF
TRBJ2-7 | - | TRBD1 | TRBV6-2/TRBV6-3 | TGTGCCAGCAGTTACTCGGCCGTTCGGGGACAGGGCCTTCTTCCCCTCGAGCAGTACTTT | CASSYSAVRGQGLLPLEQYF
TRBJ2-5 | - | - | TRBV19 | TGTGCCAGTAGTAGGCAGGCAGAAGAGACCCAGTACTTC | CASSRQAEETQYF
TRBJ2-1 | - | TRBD2 | TRBV12-3/TRBV12-4 | TGTGCCAGCGAGAGGACTAGCGGGCAGGAAGATGAGCAGTTCTTC | CASERTSGQEDEQFF
TRBJ2-7 | large | TRBD2 | TRBV11-2 | TGTGCCAGCAGCTCTCTAGCGGGAGGAACCCACGAGCAGTACTTC | CASSSLAGGTHEQYF
TRBJ2-3 | - | TRBD2 | TRBV7-2 | TGTGCCAGCAGCTCGCGGGAGACGGTCGCAGATACGCAGTATTTT | CASSSRETVADTQYF
TRBJ1-5 | - | - | TRBV28 | TGTGCCAGCAGTTTGATGGGGGGCGCCGATCAGCCCCAGCATTTT | CASSLMGGADQPQHF
TRBJ2-3 | - | - | TRBV18 | TGTGCCAGCTCACCACCGGGGGTGGATACGCAGTATTTT | CASSPPGVDTQYF
TRBJ1-1 | few | - | TRBV18 | TGTGCCAGCTCACCATACAGGGATGACACTGAAGCTTTCTTT | CASSPYRDDTEAFF
TRBJ1-4 | medium-sized | TRBD1 | TRBV7-8 | TGTGCCAGCAGCTTTCAGGACAGGGGAGGCGAAAAACTGTTTTTT | CASSFQDRGGEKLFF
TRBJ2-7 | - | - | TRBV14 | TGTGCCAGCAGCCAAGGTGGTTGGGGGCAGTACTTC | CASSQGGWGQYF